This TCR beta chain was recorded in a study of T cell changes during pregnancy in multiple sclerosis. Only in-frame clones appear in the TCRdb table, and some are missing; sequencing was by immunoSEQ multiplex PCR. The sample holds about 93,000 clones, 75% to 95% seen once. The CDR3 is 15 amino acids. The J segment lost 5 bases and the V segment lost 5 bases, leaving 7 bases of the junction unmatched. The germline CDR1 and CDR2 sequences are MNHEY and SMNVEV (reference sequence). This rearrangement joins TRBV27 to TRBJ2-7; 12 positions agree with TRBD1. This specimen was peripheral blood, taken before pregnancy. This clonotype was sampled from a female donor with multiple sclerosis, enrolled in a pregnancy study. For the CDR3, the DNA is TGTGCCAGCAGTCCCCAGGGGACAGGGGGCCACGAGCAGTACTTC. Residues: CASSPQGTGGHEQYF.